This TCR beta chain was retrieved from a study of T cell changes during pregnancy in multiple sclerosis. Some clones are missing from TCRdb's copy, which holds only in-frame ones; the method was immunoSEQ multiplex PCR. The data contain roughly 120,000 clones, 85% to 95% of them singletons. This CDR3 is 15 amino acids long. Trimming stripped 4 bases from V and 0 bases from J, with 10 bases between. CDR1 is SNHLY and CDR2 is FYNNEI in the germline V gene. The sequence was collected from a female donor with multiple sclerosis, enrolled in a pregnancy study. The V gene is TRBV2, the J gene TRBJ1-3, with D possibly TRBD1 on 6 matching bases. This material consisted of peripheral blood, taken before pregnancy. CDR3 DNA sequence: TGTGCCAGCAGTGGGGGACACTCCTCTGGAAACACCATATATTTT. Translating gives CASSGGHSSGNTIYF.